Below, 12 T cell receptor beta chains from the same sample are listed, as sequenced in a study of blood T cell repertoires in COVID-19. Assay: immunoSEQ multiplex PCR; the TCRdb copy retains only in-frame clones and omits some. The sample has 70,000 or so clones; over 60% are singletons. The sample consisted of peripheral blood. These receptors were collected from a man aged 60 to 69 with COVID-19, enrolled during active disease.

The genes are TRBV5-1 and TRBJ2-5; TRBD2 agrees at 7 bases. CDR3 length: 13 residues. Germline-derived CDR1 and CDR2 are SGHRS and YFSETQ. Unmatched junction bases numbered 5, after V lost 7 bases and J lost 2 bases. The CDR3 sequence: CASRQGGQETQYF. CDR3 bases: TGCGCCAGCCGCCAGGGAGGGCAAGAGACCCAGTACTTC.

V usage is TRBV6-2 or TRBV6-3 and J usage is TRBJ2-5; 14 bases are a match to TRBD2. After removal of 2 bases from V and 5 bases from J, the junction contained 10 bases not matched to a gene. This CDR3 has 18 residues. Germline CDR1 reads MNHEY; CDR2 reads SVGEGT. CDR3 sequence: CASSYILGTSGSRETQYF. The CDR3 nucleotides read TGTGCCAGCAGTTACATACTTGGGACTAGCGGGAGTCGGGAGACCCAGTACTTC.

The rearrangement uses TRBV10-1 and TRBJ2-3; weak D call: TRBD1 (5 bases). Trimming removed 4 bases from V and 5 bases from J, with 16 bases in between. The germline V gene encodes CDR1 WNHNN and CDR2 SYGVQD (reference sequence). This CDR3 is 15 amino acids long. CDR3 amino acids: CASSGGRQAGDTQYF. The DNA for the CDR3 is TGCGCCAGCAGTGGGGGCAGGCAAGCCGGAGATACGCAGTATTTT.

The J gene is TRBJ1-4, the V gene TRBV28; D is unclear. The CDR3 is made up of 15 amino acids. V gave up 1 base and J gave up 7 bases, with 13 bases separating them. Germline lookup yields CDR1 MDHEN and CDR2 SYDVKM. This CDR3 reads CASSLLVGSGEKLFF. CDR3 sequence (DNA): TGTGCCAGCAGTTTATTAGTCGGGTCGGGTGAAAAACTGTTTTTT.

V and J are TRBV28 and TRBJ1-3; TRBD1 agrees at 8 bases. The V segment lost 6 bases and the J segment 2 bases; nucleotides outside the gene matches: 3. Germline CDR1 is MDHEN and CDR2 is SYDVKM. This CDR3 has 14 residues. The CDR3 loop reads CASSRTGTGNTIYF. CDR3 DNA: TGTGCCAGCAGCCGGACAGGGACTGGAAACACCATATATTTT.

The J gene is TRBJ1-6, the V gene TRBV11-2, with D unclear. CDR3 length equals 14 residues. Trimming removed 4 bases from V and 0 bases from J, with 4 bases in between. In germline, CDR1 is SGHAT, CDR2 FQNNGV. The CDR3 protein is CASSSSSYNSPLHF. The CDR3 DNA sequence: TGTGCCAGCAGCTCGAGCTCCTATAATTCACCCCTCCACTTT.

V usage is TRBV3-1 (or the pseudogene TRBV3-2) and J usage is TRBJ2-5, with 8 bases matching TRBD1. The CDR3 spans 13 residues. V shed 4 bases, J shed 5 bases, and the junction held 3 bases outside the gene matches. Per germline, CDR1 LGHDT and CDR2 YNNKEL (reference sequence). The CDR3 loop is CASSRQGAETQYF. In DNA form, the CDR3 reads TGTGCCAGCAGCCGGCAGGGGGCTGAGACCCAGTACTTC.

The V gene is TRBV24-1, the J gene TRBJ2-5, with 9 bases aligning to TRBD1. V was clipped by 4 bases and J by 4 bases; unmatched bases: 6. The CDR3 has 15 amino acids. CDR1 and CDR2 from the germline V gene are KGHDR and SFDVKD. As DNA, the CDR3 is TGTGCCACCAGTGACCCGGGGACAGGGAGAGAGACCCAGTACTTC. Translation gives CATSDPGTGRETQYF.

This clone came up a few times. The V gene is TRBV2, the J gene TRBJ1-3, with D possibly TRBD1 on 5 matching bases. The CDR3 is 14 residues long. V lost 6 bases to trimming and J lost 2 bases, with 11 bases between them. Germline loops: CDR1 SNHLY, CDR2 FYNNEI. DNA for the CDR3: TGTGCCAGCAGGTTCAGGGAAACTGGAAACACCATATATTTT. This codes for CASRFRETGNTIYF.

The chain uses TRBV19 and TRBJ2-2; TRBD1 agrees at 8 bases. Unmatched junction bases numbered 5, after V lost 6 bases and J lost 5 bases. Germline V gene sequence: CDR1 LNHDA, CDR2 SQIVND (reference sequence). This CDR3 is built from 14 residues. The CDR3 loop reads CASSGQGRTGELFF. CDR3 bases: TGTGCCAGTAGCGGACAGGGTCGGACCGGGGAGCTGTTTTTT.

V and J are TRBV23-1 and TRBJ2-5, with D perhaps TRBD1 (5 bases). TRBV23-1 is flagged as an ORF with uncertain function. This CDR3 spans 21 amino acids. The V gene lost 0 bases and the J gene lost 0 bases, with 26 bases spanning the gap. The CDR3 loop is CASSQSNSGFGQGTYQETQYF. The CDR3 nucleotides read TGCGCCAGCAGTCAATCGAATAGTGGTTTCGGGCAGGGAACGTACCAAGAGACCCAGTACTTC.

V usage is TRBV10-1 and J usage is TRBJ2-7, with 8 bases that match TRBD1. Germline loops: CDR1 WNHNN, CDR2 SYGVQD (reference sequence). The CDR3 spans 15 residues. V was clipped by 5 bases and J by 0 bases; unmatched bases: 6. The CDR3 loop reads CASSITGQVSYEQYF. Here the CDR3 DNA reads TGCGCCAGCAGTATTACGGGACAGGTCTCCTACGAGCAGTACTTC.